What follows are 10 T cell receptor beta chains derived from one specimen sequenced in a study of OX40 agonist ivuxolimab in advanced cancers. The repertoire was sequenced with immunoSEQ multiplex PCR; TCRdb's copy has only in-frame clones and lacks some. The sample lists some 70,000 clones; 84% were seen once. Specimen: CD4+ or CD8+ T cells sorted from blood, collected in a trial of the OX40 agonist ivuxolimab. These receptors were collected from an adult with an advanced solid tumor such as melanoma, head and neck, liver or kidney cancer.

The chain is built from TRBV10-2 and TRBJ2-7; perhaps D is TRBD1 or TRBD2 (6 bases each). Germline V lookup: CDR1 WSHSY, CDR2 SAAADI. This CDR3 comprises 12 residues. V lost 6 bases to trimming and J lost 6 bases, with 12 bases between them. As DNA, the CDR3 is TGCGCCAGCAGCCCCGGGGGCTCCGAGCAGTACTTC. Encoded protein: CASSPGGSEQYF.

This chain links TRBV18 with TRBJ2-2; tentative D call: TRBD1 (6 bases). Per germline, CDR1 KGHSH and CDR2 LQKENI. V was trimmed by 3 bases and J by 8 bases, leaving 13 bases between them. The CDR3 runs to 14 residues. The CDR3 is CASSPITGTGELFF. The CDR3 coding sequence is TGTGCCAGCTCACCGATCACAGGGACAGGGGAGCTGTTTTTT. The full variable domain, in which reference TRBV18 and TRBJ2-2 provide the parts outside the CDR3, is NAGVMQNPRHLVRRRGQEARLRCSPMKGHSHVYWYRQLPEEGLKFMVYLQKENIIDESGMPKERFSAEFPKEGPSILRIQQVVRGDSAAYFCASSPITGTGELFFGEGSRLTVL.

J is TRBJ1-5 and V is TRBV28; tentatively, D is TRBD1 (5 bases). This CDR3 has 16 amino acids. The V gene lost 6 bases and the J gene lost 4 bases, with 19 bases spanning the gap. Germline values: CDR1 MDHEN, CDR2 SYDVKM. The CDR3 bases are TGTGCCAGCAGCCGAATTCCGGGACGGGAGAATCAGCCCCAGCATTTT. Its protein product is CASSRIPGRENQPQHF.

The chain couples TRBV4-1 to TRBJ2-7; TRBD2 agrees at 7 bases. The germline V gene encodes CDR1 MGHRA and CDR2 YSYEKL. The CDR3 totals 14 residues. V lost 0 bases to trimming and J lost 6 bases; unmatched junction nucleotides: 5. This CDR3 reads CASSQDGRAREQYF. CDR3 sequence (DNA): TGCGCCAGCAGCCAAGATGGGAGGGCCCGCGAGCAGTACTTC.

This sequence joins TRBV7-2 and TRBJ2-7; TRBD1 matches at 10 bases. The germline V gene has CDR1 SGHTA and CDR2 FQGNSA. V dropped 4 bases and J dropped 3; count of bases not matched to a gene: 3. CDR3 size: 14 residues. The CDR3 DNA reads as TGTGCCAGCAGCTACGGGGACAGGGGCTACGAGCAGTACTTC. Its protein is CASSYGDRGYEQYF.

The chain is built from TRBV30 and TRBJ2-5; either TRBD1 or TRBD2 may supply D (5 bases each). The CDR3 length is 12 residues. Germline-derived CDR1 and CDR2 are GTSNPN and SVGIG (reference sequence). V lost 4 bases and J 7 bases, leaving 13 bases between the germline ends. CDR3 protein: CAWTRGSGTQYF. CDR3 DNA: TGTGCCTGGACTCGGGGCAGTGGGACCCAGTACTTC.

This clone has only one observation. This chain uses TRBV2 with TRBJ2-7, with D perhaps TRBD1 or TRBD2 (5 bases each). The V end lost 3 bases, the J end lost 4 bases, and 13 bases lay between the germline ends. The CDR3 length is 14 residues. CDR1 SNHLY and CDR2 FYNNEI come from the germline V gene. CDR3: CASSDSRELYEQYF. For the CDR3, the DNA is TGTGCCAGCAGTGATTCCAGGGAGTTGTACGAGCAGTACTTC.

The V gene is TRBV7-9, the J gene TRBJ1-4; D not certain. Trimming took off 2 bases at V and 7 bases at J, with 8 bases between the two ends. From germline, CDR1 is SEHNR and CDR2 FQNEAQ (reference sequence). The CDR3 contains 13 residues. The CDR3 bases are TGTGCCAGCAGCTTAAGGCCGGGTGAAAAACTGTTTTTT. Protein product: CASSLRPGEKLFF.

The V gene is TRBV2, the J gene TRBJ1-1; no clear D. Between the trimmed V and J ends, which lost 4 bases and 7 bases, there was a span of 13 bases. The germline CDR1 and CDR2 sequences are SNHLY and FYNNEI. The CDR3 spans 13 residues. The CDR3 coding sequence is TGTGCCAGCAGTGCGGCAGGACTAGGTGAAGCTTTCTTT. Its protein product is CASSAAGLGEAFF. The whole variable domain, filled in from reference TRBV2 and TRBJ1-1, reads EPEVTQTPSHQVTQMGQEVILRCVPISNHLYFYWYRQILGQKVEFLVSFYNNEISEKSEIFDDQFSVERPDGSNFTLKIRSTKLEDSAMYFCASSAAGLGEAFFGQGTRLTVV.

V gene TRBV5-1 combines with J gene TRBJ1-6, with D possibly being TRBD1 (5 bases). The CDR3 extends over 16 amino acids. Between the trimmed V and J ends, which lost 3 bases and 7 bases, there was a span of 17 bases. The germline V gene encodes CDR1 SGHRS and CDR2 YFSETQ. The DNA of the CDR3 is TGCGCCAGCAGCTCCGAGAAGGGGAATTACAATTCACCCCTCCACTTT. This translates into CASSSEKGNYNSPLHF.